The 14 T cell receptor beta chains given below trace back to one sample, sequenced in a study of tissue T cells after allogeneic stem cell transplantation. Here immunoSEQ multiplex PCR was the method, and the copy in TCRdb shows in-frame clones only, minus some. The sample carries about 21,000 clones, around 63% recorded once. Sequenced sample: blood. Receptor source: a female BALB/c mouse in good health. The strain's MHC haplotype is H2-d.

With respect to this clone: The genes and germline here are from mouse. The read stops 1 residue short of the end of the CDR3; the missing end is completed from the germline J gene. The chain uses TRBV13-2 and TRBJ2-7; 7 bases are a match to TRBD1. Germline V gene lookup returns CDR1 NNHNN and CDR2 SYGAGS (reference sequence). There are 14 residues in the CDR3. V lost 2 bases, J lost 2 bases, and 4 bases stayed unmatched. This chain's CDR3 is CASGEGTAPYEQYF. The part of the CDR3 DNA that was read is TGTGCCAGCGGTGAGGGGACAGCCCCCTATGAACAGTAC.

This clone was seen just once. The genes and germline here are from mouse. The missing CDR3 end, 1 residue past where the read stops, is filled in from the germline J gene. This chain connects TRBV31 to TRBJ2-5, with D uncertain. Germline CDR1 reads GKSSPN; CDR2 reads SITVG. V dropped 4 bases and J dropped 0 bases, with 5 bases sitting between them. The CDR3 extends over 12 amino acids. The CDR3 reads CAWTLNQDTQYF. The CDR3 DNA, read in part, is TGTGCCTGGACACTTAACCAAGACACCCAGTAC.

Comments on this clone: The listed genes are named as in mouse. The CDR3 end is not reached by the read, which stops 1 residue before it; the germline J gene fills it in. The V gene is TRBV13-1, the J gene TRBJ2-5; D possibly corresponds to TRBD1 (5 bases). V lost 3 bases and J lost 2, with 7 bases in between. This CDR3 contains 13 residues. The germline V gene encodes CDR1 NSHNY and CDR2 SYGAGN. Incomplete CDR3 DNA: TGTGCCAGCAGTGCCAGGGTCCAAGACACCCAGTAC. Translation gives CASSARVQDTQY. The whole CDR3 protein is CASSARVQDTQYF.

As for this clone: Any gene name here is a mouse gene name. The read falls 1 residue short of the CDR3 end, and the missing part is taken from the germline J gene. The rearrangement joins TRBV13-2 to TRBJ1-6; D is undetermined. TRBJ1-6 falls under the ORF class, with uncertain function. The CDR3 runs 14 residues. V was clipped by 0 bases and J by 5 bases, with 6 bases between them. The germline V gene encodes CDR1 NNHNN and CDR2 SYGAGS (reference sequence). CDR3 DNA, as far as it was read: TGTGCCAGCGGTGATGTCACACATAATTCGCCCCTCTAC. Protein product: CASGDVTHNSPLY. The complete CDR3 protein is CASGDVTHNSPLYF.

Of note for this clone: Gene names and germline refer to mouse. The read ends 1 residue early relative to the CDR3; the germline J gene fills the gap. The chain joins TRBV29 to TRBJ1-5; D unresolved. CDR1 and CDR2 from the germline V gene are MSHET and SYDVDS. There are 13 residues in the CDR3. Trimming removed 7 bases from V and 0 bases from J, with 7 bases in between. The DNA read from the CDR3 is TGTGCTAGCAATCAATATAACAACCAGGCTCCGCTT. Translated, it gives CASNQYNNQAPL. The full CDR3 sequence reads CASNQYNNQAPLF.

A word on this clone: Germline and genes here are mouse. The DNA ends 1 residue before the CDR3 does, and the rest of the CDR3 is filled in from the germline J gene. The chain carries TRBV5 and TRBJ2-2, with 10 bases fitting TRBD2. CDR3 length: 17 residues. The V and J ends lost 0 bases and 7 bases, in that order; junction bases with no gene match: 8. Germline CDR1 and CDR2: LGHNA and YNLKQL (reference sequence). The CDR3 sequence: CASSQDPWGGRGGQLYF. CDR3 DNA (partial): TGTGCCAGCAGCCAAGATCCCTGGGGGGGCCGCGGCGGGCAGCTCTAC.

Remarks on this clone: Gene names refer to mouse genes. The read gets to within 1 residue of the CDR3 end, and the germline J gene fills in the rest. V usage is TRBV13-1 and J usage is TRBJ2-5; D is possibly TRBD1 (5 bases). The CDR3 has 12 residues. Trimming stripped 0 bases from V and 6 bases from J, with 5 bases between. Germline V gene lookup returns CDR1 NSHNY and CDR2 SYGAGN. The CDR3 region is CASSDAGDTQYF. The sequenced CDR3 bases are TGTGCCAGCAGTGATGCAGGGGACACCCAGTAC.

Only a few counts were recorded for this clone. The gene names given are mouse names. The read ends 1 residue shy of where the CDR3 ends; the end is completed using the germline J gene. V usage is TRBV31 and J usage is TRBJ1-5, with a weak D call TRBD1 (6 bases). The germline V gene has CDR1 GKSSPN and CDR2 SITVG. CDR3 length: 15 residues. The V end was cut by 0 bases, the J end by 0 bases, with 9 bases between. CDR3 bases read: TGTGCCTGGAGTCTCGGGGACAATAACAACCAGGCTCCGCTT. It encodes CAWSLGDNNNQAPL. The complete CDR3 reads CAWSLGDNNNQAPLF.

On this clone itself: Any gene name here is a mouse gene name. The CDR3 end lies 1 residue beyond the end of the read and is filled in from the germline J gene. V usage is TRBV19 and J usage is TRBJ1-1, with a tentative D call TRBD1 (5 bases). This CDR3 contains 13 residues. Germline V gene sequence: CDR1 FNHDT, CDR2 SITEND (reference sequence). Trimming took off 6 bases at V and 1 base at J, with 10 bases between the two ends. CDR3 amino acids: CASKMGGNTEVFF. CDR3 DNA (partial): TGTGCCAGCAAGATGGGGGGGAACACAGAAGTCTTC.

With regard to this clone: Gene names are the mouse ones. The CDR3 end is not reached by the read, which stops 1 residue before it; the germline J gene fills it in. The rearrangement uses TRBV13-2 and TRBJ1-6; D gene unclear. TRBJ1-6 counts as an open reading frame of uncertain function. V was cut by 0 bases and J by 4 bases, with 2 bases left in between. Looked up from germline, CDR1 is NNHNN and CDR2 is SYGAGS (reference sequence). CDR3 length: 13 residues. The CDR3: CASGDAYNSPLYF. The covered CDR3 bases are TGTGCCAGCGGTGATGCATATAATTCGCCCCTCTAC.

Concerning this clone itself: Each gene name is a mouse one. The read halts 1 residue ahead of the CDR3 end, with the missing end drawn from the germline J gene. This chain links TRBV13-2 with TRBJ2-4; D unresolved. The CDR3 is 14 residues long. The V gene's germline CDR1 is NNHNN and CDR2 SYGAGS (reference sequence). The germline V and J ends were trimmed by 2 bases and 0 bases, with 7 bases remaining between them. CDR3 bases read: TGTGCCAGCGGTGAAGGGAGTAGTCAAAACACCTTGTAC. The encoded protein is CASGEGSSQNTLY. The complete CDR3 protein is CASGEGSSQNTLYF.

On this clone itself: The gene symbols are mouse symbols. Sequencing ends 1 residue short of the CDR3 end; the germline J gene provides the rest. The chain uses TRBV14 and TRBJ2-4; D is tentatively TRBD1 or TRBD2 (5 bases each). Germline values: CDR1 SGHDT, CDR2 FRDEAV. The CDR3 has 14 residues. The germline V and J ends were trimmed by 0 bases and 0 bases, with 5 bases remaining between them. The chain's CDR3 is CASSFWGSQNTLYF. Partial CDR3 DNA: TGTGCCAGCAGTTTCTGGGGGAGTCAAAACACCTTGTAC.

With respect to this clone: Gene names are the mouse ones. The read ends 1 residue early relative to the CDR3; the germline J gene fills the gap. The chain is built from TRBV13-2 and TRBJ1-5; D remains unclear. In germline, CDR1 is NNHNN, CDR2 SYGAGS (reference sequence). The CDR3 sequence is 11 residues long. Trimming took 9 bases from V and 1 from J, leaving 5 bases between them. The CDR3 DNA, read in part, is TGTGCCACCGGGAACAACCAGGCTCCGCTT. Translated, it gives CATGNNQAPL. In full, the CDR3 reads CATGNNQAPLF.

This clone was observed a few times. Each gene name is a mouse one. CDR3 DNA (partial): TGTGCTAGCAGTAGTGACTGGGGGTATGAACAGTAC. Its protein product is CASSSDWGYEQY. The whole CDR3 sequence reads CASSSDWGYEQYF. The gene calls are TRBV17 and TRBJ2-7; TRBD2 agrees at 9 bases. From the germline J gene comes the end of the CDR3, since the read stops 1 residue before it. The CDR3 runs to 13 residues. V shed 3 bases, J shed 4 bases, and the junction held 1 base outside the gene matches. The V gene's germline CDR1 is MNHDT and CDR2 YYDKIL.